The clone carrying this TCR beta chain was seen only a few times. Its cognate antigen is unknown. The junction departs from germline at one end; a sequencing error may be responsible. Germline values: CDR1 SGDLS, CDR2 YYNGEE. The CDR3 consists of 17 residues. Primed by a sample-barcoded 5' primer and a J-beta primer mix, a second PCR proceeded for roughly 7 to 11 cycles. One entry per CDR3 protein results from TCRdb running MiXCR on the 5' RACE reads. In the table there are 720,000 or so distinct CDR3 sequences, 35% to 50% of which are singletons. This record comes from a study of blood T cells in healthy people across ages. Study-wide context: Through template switching, about one barcoded beta molecule was captured per two T cells, as measured in model experiments.

Study results and caveats: Versus aged donors, long-lived donors had higher diversity and more naive CD4+ cells.

The sequenced material came from blood. The V and J genes are TRBV9 and TRBJ2-5; D might be TRBD1 (6 bases). This clonotype was sampled from a man older than 75 in good health. CDR3 residues: CASSVGGRLGLQETQYF. The CDR3 coding sequence is TGTGCCAGCAGTGTAGGGGGTCGGCTGGGCCTCCAAGAGACCCAGTACTTC. Supplemented by reference TRBV9 and TRBJ2-5, the full variable domain reads DSGVTQTPKHLITATGQRVTLRCSPRSGDLSVYWYQQSLDQGLQFLIQYYNGEERAKGNILERFSAQQFPDLHSELNLSSLELGDSALYFCASSVGGRLGLQETQYFGPGTRLLVL.